One and the same sample provided the 8 T cell receptor beta chains below, sequenced in a study of CD8 T cells in Susac syndrome. Random hexamers were used to reverse transcribe the RNA input (0.5 to 1 ug). TCRdb reprocessed the immunoSEQ multiplex PCR reads via MiXCR and lists one record per CDR3 protein. The sample records roughly 140,000 distinct CDR3 sequences, around 96% being singletons. The sample consisted of CD4+ T cells from PBMCs. All receptors derive from a human donor with Susac syndrome.

The J gene is TRBJ2-1, the V gene TRBV7-3, with no clear D. CDR3 length: 12 amino acids. Trimming took 5 bases from V and 8 from J, leaving 10 bases between them. CDR1 is SGHTA, CDR2 FQGTGA, per germline. CDR3: CASSTPWDEQFF. CDR3 DNA sequence: TGTGCCAGCAGCACTCCTTGGGATGAGCAGTTCTTC.

The rearrangement links TRBV20-1 to TRBJ2-5; 12 bases fit TRBD2. The CDR3 is 14 residues long. V shed 3 bases, J shed 9 bases, and the junction held 8 bases outside the gene matches. Germline CDR1 reads DFQATT; CDR2 reads SNEGSKA (reference sequence). CDR3 residues: CSARTLAGGPAQYF. In nucleotides, the CDR3 is TGCAGTGCTAGGACCCTAGCGGGGGGGCCGGCCCAGTACTTC.

Here the CDR3 reads CASSQPGERETQYF. CDR3 in DNA: TGTGCCAGCAGCCAACCGGGAGAGAGGGAGACCCAGTACTTC. V and J are TRBV14 and TRBJ2-5; a weak D match, TRBD2 (6 bases). CDR3 length equals 14 residues. CDR1 is SGHDN, CDR2 FVKESK, per germline. V lost 2 bases and J lost 5, with 12 bases in between.

This clonotype has just one count. The gene calls are TRBV5-1 and TRBJ2-5; a weak D match, TRBD1 (5 bases). The CDR3 is 12 residues long. The germline V gene encodes CDR1 SGHRS and CDR2 YFSETQ. Trimming removed 6 bases from V and 2 bases from J, with 8 bases in between. CDR3 loop: CASNGQQETQYF. The CDR3 DNA follows: TGCGCCAGCAATGGACAACAAGAGACCCAGTACTTC.

V is TRBV29-1 and J is TRBJ2-5; 12 bases agree with TRBD1. V lost 6 bases and J lost 7; bases outside the gene matches: 9. The germline V gene has CDR1 SQVTM and CDR2 ANQGSEA. CDR3 length: 14 residues. The CDR3 DNA follows: TGCAGCGTCCGGGACAGGGGGCGTCTGGGGACCCAGTACTTC. Amino acids: CSVRDRGRLGTQYF.

The J gene is TRBJ2-7, the V gene TRBV29-1; D remains unclear. Germline CDR1 SQVTM, CDR2 ANQGSEA. Trimming took off 0 bases at V and 2 bases at J, with 5 bases between the two ends. The CDR3 sequence is 12 residues long. The CDR3 nucleotides are TGCAGCGTTGAAGATTTTGCCTACGAGCAGTACTTC. This encodes CSVEDFAYEQYF.

The chain joins TRBV3-1 to TRBJ2-2; D perhaps matches TRBD1 (6 bases). Trimming stripped 1 base from V and 3 bases from J, with 9 bases between. This CDR3 has 15 amino acids. Germline V gene data show CDR1 as LGHDT and CDR2 as YNNKEL (reference sequence). DNA for the CDR3: TGTGCCAGCAGCCAAGGGGACACCGACACCGGGGAGCTGTTTTTT. This sequence encodes CASSQGDTDTGELFF. Variable domain in full (rest from reference TRBV3-1 and TRBJ2-2): DTAVSQTPKYLVTQMGNDKSIKCEQNLGHDTMYWYKQDSKKFLKIMFSYNNKELIINETVPNRFSPKSPDKAHLNLHINSLELGDSAVYFCASSQGDTDTGELFFGEGSRLTVL.

The chain is built from TRBV2 and TRBJ2-3; no reliable D call. The CDR3 runs to 13 residues. Deletions cut 11 bases from V and 4 bases from J, with 16 bases between. CDR1 is SNHLY and CDR2 is FYNNEI in the germline V gene. The CDR3 nucleotides read TGTGCCGACGCCCGTGGTTTGGCAGATACGCAGTATTTT. It is translated as CADARGLADTQYF.